A single sample is the source of the 14 T cell receptor beta chains below, sequenced in a study of T cells in Graves' hyperthyroidism and ophthalmopathy. Authors of the study amplified TCR beta CDR3 regions from RNA transcripts. RT-PCR in the first round (using the HTBI primer set) targeted the TCR CDR3. A single record per CDR3 protein comes from TCRdb applying MiXCR to the multiplex PCR reads. Of approximately 520,000 distinct CDR3 sequences listed, roughly a quarter were seen once; the top ten hold 11%. Sequencing input: blood. Receptors were obtained from a woman aged 25 to 39 with Graves' ophthalmopathy.

This sequence joins TRBV5-1 and TRBJ1-6, with 7 bases lining up with TRBD1. The CDR3 totals 16 residues. Losses at the gene ends were 0 bases for V and 13 bases for J; bases not matched to a gene: 13. From germline, CDR1 is SGHRS and CDR2 YFSETQ. CDR3 in DNA: TGCGCCAGCAGCTTGGACAGGGTCGGGACAGATACTCCCCTCCACTTT. It translates to CASSLDRVGTDTPLHF.

The chain couples TRBV3-1 to TRBJ2-5, with TRBD2 identical over 9 bases. Germline V gene lookup returns CDR1 LGHDT and CDR2 YNNKEL (reference sequence). The CDR3 is made up of 15 amino acids. Trimming at V came to 7 bases and at J to 5 bases, leaving 11 bases not matched to a gene. In DNA form, the CDR3 reads TGTGCCAGCAACTCCCTAGCGGGGTCTAGGGAGACCCAGTACTTC. Protein product: CASNSLAGSRETQYF.

On this clonotype: The junction differs from germline at one of its ends, possibly a read error. V gene TRBV12-3 or TRBV12-4 combines with J gene TRBJ2-5; D gene ambiguous. CDR3 length: 17 residues. The CDR3 DNA sequence: TGTGCCAGCACCTCTCGCCCCTTGGACGGTCCGCAAGAGACCGAGTACTTC. It yields the protein CASTSRPLDGPQETEYF.

This clonotype was seen repeatedly, ten times or more. The gene calls are TRBV6-5 and TRBJ2-7, with D possibly TRBD2 on 5 matching bases. This CDR3 is built from 15 residues. Deletions cut 3 bases from V and 5 bases from J, with 17 bases between. Germline lookup yields CDR1 MNHEY and CDR2 SVGAGI. The CDR3 spells CASSYLLRGSDEQYF. The CDR3, as DNA: TGTGCCAGCAGTTATCTTTTACGTGGGAGTGACGAGCAGTACTTC.

As for this clonotype: A much more abundant neighbour one base away suggests this may be a read error. The chain recombines TRBV20-1 with TRBJ2-5; 9 nucleotides agree with TRBD1. In germline, CDR1 is DFQATT, CDR2 SNEGSKA (reference sequence). The CDR3 runs to 14 residues. CDR3 region: CSANPGQGGETKYF. CDR3 bases: TGCAGTGCTAACCCGGGACAGGGCGGAGAGACCAAGTACTTC.

This clonotype has ten or more counts. In nucleotides, the CDR3 is TGTGCCTGGAGTGTATGGGGGAGTTCTGGAGAGACCCAGTACTTC. This sequence encodes CAWSVWGSSGETQYF. The chain employs TRBV30 and TRBJ2-5; D may match TRBD1 or TRBD2 (5 bases each). The germline V gene has CDR1 GTSNPN and CDR2 SVGIG (reference sequence). Between the trimmed V and J ends, which lost 0 bases and 4 bases, there was a span of 15 bases. This CDR3 comprises 15 residues. The full variable domain, in which reference TRBV30 and TRBJ2-5 provide the parts outside the CDR3, is SQTIHQWPATLVQPVGSPLSLECTVEGTSNPNLYWYRQAAGRGLQLLFYSVGIGQISSEVPQNLSASRPQDRQFILSSKKLLLSDSGFYLCAWSVWGSSGETQYFGPGTRLLVL.

At least ten counts were recorded for this clonotype. This chain uses TRBV6-1 with TRBJ2-7; 10 nucleotides line up with TRBD1. In germline, CDR1 is MNHNS, CDR2 SASEGT. This CDR3 has 15 amino acids. V shed 7 bases, J shed 4 bases, and the junction held 10 bases outside the gene matches. The CDR3 sequence is CASKPRGQGDYEQYF. The CDR3 DNA is TGTGCCAGCAAACCCCGCGGACAGGGGGATTACGAGCAGTACTTC.

This clonotype was detected many times. The rearrangement joins TRBV11-2 to TRBJ1-2; D is possibly TRBD1 (5 bases). V was trimmed by 6 bases and J by 8 bases, leaving 13 bases between them. The CDR3 runs to 12 residues. Germline CDR1 is SGHAT and CDR2 is FQNNGV. The CDR3 coding sequence is TGTGCCAGCAGGCGTTGGGGCGGGGGCTACACCTTC. Translating it yields CASRRWGGGYTF.

This clonotype was picked up a small number of times. The chain links TRBV4-2 to TRBJ1-1, with D unresolved. CDR1 and CDR2 (germline): LGHNA, YNFKEQ. The V gene lost 4 bases and the J gene lost 2 bases, with 17 bases spanning the gap. The CDR3 runs to 16 residues. CDR3 in DNA: TGTGCCAGCAGCCCATCGTCAGGAGCGGTAAACACTGAAGCTTTCTTT. Translation gives CASSPSSGAVNTEAFF.

The rearrangement links TRBV28 to TRBJ2-5; the match to TRBD2 covers 9 bases. The CDR3 length is 14 residues. Germline CDR1 MDHEN, CDR2 SYDVKM. Unmatched junction bases numbered 5, after V lost 3 bases and J lost 6 bases. CDR3 in amino acids: CASSFGLAGKTQYF. The CDR3 coding sequence is TGTGCCAGCAGTTTCGGGCTAGCGGGGAAGACCCAGTACTTC. The whole variable domain, remainder taken from reference TRBV28 and TRBJ2-5, is DVKVTQSSRYLVKRTGEKVFLECVQDMDHENMFWYRQDPGLGLRLIYFSYDVKMKEKGDIPEGYSVSREKKERFSLILESASTNQTSMYLCASSFGLAGKTQYFGPGTRLLVL.

This clonotype occurred a few times. The chain uses TRBV20-1 and TRBJ1-1; TRBD1 agrees at 8 bases. V lost 6 bases, J lost 1 base, and 10 bases stayed unmatched. This CDR3 region has 15 residues. Germline V gene sequence: CDR1 DFQATT, CDR2 SNEGSKA (reference sequence). The CDR3 is CSAPRARGRNTEAFF. Here the CDR3 DNA reads TGCAGTGCCCCCCGCGCCAGGGGGCGGAACACTGAAGCTTTCTTT.

This clonotype was observed many times. The chain uses TRBV9 and TRBJ2-7; weak D call: TRBD1 (5 bases). The CDR3 consists of 13 residues. V was pared by 3 bases and J by 4 bases, with 11 bases between. Germline-derived CDR1 and CDR2 are SGDLS and YYNGEE. The CDR3 DNA follows: TGTGCCAGCAGCGCCCTCCAGGGATACGAGCAGTACTTC. Its protein product is CASSALQGYEQYF.

This clonotype was seen more than once but under ten times. The J gene is TRBJ2-5, the V gene TRBV11-2; 8 positions agree with TRBD2. Trimming cost V 5 bases and J 6 bases; bases outside gene matches: 8. The germline V gene encodes CDR1 SGHAT and CDR2 FQNNGV. The CDR3 consists of 14 residues. The CDR3: CASSPLAARKTQYF. The CDR3 nucleotides are TGTGCCAGCAGCCCACTAGCGGCCAGGAAGACCCAGTACTTC.

This clonotype was observed at least ten times. J is TRBJ1-1 and V is TRBV20-1; D is possibly TRBD1 (6 bases). Germline-derived CDR1 and CDR2 are DFQATT and SNEGSKA (reference sequence). V lost 0 bases and J 1 base, leaving 15 bases between the germline ends. CDR3 length: 16 amino acids. CDR3 nucleotide sequence: TGCAGTGCTAGAGATATCCAGACAGGAGGGAACACTGAAGCTTTCTTT. Amino acids: CSARDIQTGGNTEAFF.